Shown below are 15 T cell receptor beta chains from a single sample sequenced in a study of CD8+CD57+ T cells in acquired aplastic anemia. Sequencing was done on patients that had shown CD8+CD57+ cell expansion by flow cytometry. According to the study, genomic DNA was the template for TCR beta VDJ and CDR3 profiling. MiXCR, run by TCRdb on the reads, gives a single entry per CDR3 protein. The table records 220,000 or so distinct CDR3 sequences, roughly 60% of them present only once. The sequenced material came from sorted CD4+, CD8+, or CD8+CD57+ T cells (not recorded which) from PBMCs. All receptors come from a human donor with aplastic anemia.

Written as DNA, the CDR3 is TGTGCCAGTAGTATAGTGGCGGGGGGCAATCAGCCCCAGCATTTT. This gives the protein CASSIVAGGNQPQHF. The chain carries TRBV19 and TRBJ1-5; weak D call: TRBD1 (5 bases). Trimming took off 1 base at V and 2 bases at J, with 9 bases between the two ends. The CDR3 spans 15 residues. CDR1 is LNHDA and CDR2 is SQIVND in the germline V gene (reference sequence).

This clonotype was counted a single time. The CDR3 ends on some other residue instead of the conserved phenylalanine or tryptophan, so this is likely a read error. V gene TRBV2 combines with J gene TRBJ1-3; the D gene is possibly TRBD1 (5 bases). This CDR3 comprises 15 residues. CDR1 and CDR2 (germline): SNHLY, FYNNEI. V lost 10 bases and J 3 bases, leaving 19 bases between the germline ends. The CDR3 region has the DNA TGTGCCACCCAAATAGGAGGGGCTGGTGGAAACACCATATATTAT. The encoded protein is CATQIGGAGGNTIYY.

This chain joins TRBV24-1 and TRBJ2-3, with D perhaps assigned TRBD1 or TRBD2 (5 bases each). The CDR3 totals 14 residues. The germline V and J ends were trimmed by 8 bases and 5 bases, with 16 bases remaining between them. Germline values: CDR1 KGHDR, CDR2 SFDVKD. CDR3 residues: CATNAGTAVDTQYF. CDR3 coding DNA: TGTGCCACCAACGCAGGGACCGCTGTAGATACGCAGTATTTT.

The chain couples TRBV19 to TRBJ2-7, with a possible D match to TRBD2 (5 bases). Germline CDR1 and CDR2: LNHDA and SQIVND (reference sequence). With 6 bases removed from V and 1 base from J, the gap between germline ends came to 19 bases. The CDR3 is made up of 16 amino acids. This CDR3 is CASSSRVPPGSYEQYF. In DNA, the CDR3 is TGTGCCAGTAGCTCCCGGGTCCCCCCGGGGTCCTACGAGCAGTACTTC.

This clonotype was counted between two and nine times. The chain is built from TRBV20-1 and TRBJ1-6; possible D gene TRBD1, 6 bases. The CDR3 consists of 14 residues. V was cut by 6 bases and J by 12 bases, with 21 bases left in between. Per the germline V gene, CDR1 is DFQATT and CDR2 is SNEGSKA (reference sequence). The CDR3 DNA reads as TGCAGTGCAAGGACAGCTAGCCTCGACGGACCCCTCCACTTT. Translation: CSARTASLDGPLHF.

The chain is built from TRBV20-1 and TRBJ1-4; 10 nucleotides line up with TRBD1. CDR3 length: 14 residues. Germline-derived CDR1 and CDR2 are DFQATT and SNEGSKA (reference sequence). The J segment lost 7 bases and the V segment lost 2 bases, leaving 4 bases of the junction unmatched. CDR3 amino acids: CSARRQGAGEKLFF. DNA of the CDR3: TGCAGTGCTAGAAGACAGGGGGCGGGTGAAAAACTGTTTTTT.

V usage is TRBV2 and J usage is TRBJ1-1; D unclear. CDR1 and CDR2 from the germline V gene are SNHLY and FYNNEI. The CDR3 sequence is 11 residues long. V was pared by 11 bases and J by 7 bases, with 14 bases between. CDR3 in amino acids: CASKAVVEAFF. The CDR3, as DNA: TGTGCCTCCAAGGCCGTGGTTGAAGCTTTCTTT.

V gene TRBV20-1 combines with J gene TRBJ2-1; possible D gene TRBD1, 5 bases. Trimming removed 4 bases at V and 8 bases at J, with 15 bases between. The CDR3 spans 13 residues. CDR1 and CDR2 from the germline V gene are DFQATT and SNEGSKA (reference sequence). The CDR3 spells CSAIRWGVDEQFF. Written as DNA, the CDR3 is TGCAGTGCTATTCGGTGGGGCGTGGATGAGCAGTTCTTC.

Only a few counts were recorded for this clonotype. The chain joins TRBV20-1 to TRBJ1-2; D gene ambiguous. The V end was cut by 6 bases, the J end by 6 bases, with 11 bases between. CDR1 and CDR2 (germline): DFQATT, SNEGSKA (reference sequence). CDR3 size: 11 residues. The DNA of the CDR3 is TGCAGTGCCGGAGAGGAGGATGGCTACACCTTC. Its translation: CSAGEEDGYTF.

The gene calls are TRBV12-3 or TRBV12-4 and TRBJ2-7; 13 bases align to TRBD2. The CDR3 is 13 amino acids. V dropped 8 bases and J dropped 2; count of bases not matched to a gene: 0. The CDR3 spells CASGLAGAYEQYF. The CDR3 DNA sequence: TGTGCCAGCGGACTAGCGGGGGCCTACGAGCAGTACTTC.

This clonotype was detected only a few times. The rearrangement links TRBV29-1 to TRBJ1-1; perhaps TRBD1 as D (6 bases). The germline CDR1 and CDR2 sequences are SQVTM and ANQGSEA. V dropped 2 bases and J dropped 0 bases, with 7 bases sitting between them. The CDR3 spans 13 residues. CDR3 coding DNA: TGCAGCGTTGAACGGACAGTGAACACTGAAGCTTTCTTT. This encodes CSVERTVNTEAFF.

In its sample, this clonotype was seen a few times. This sequence joins TRBV29-1 and TRBJ1-2; no firm D call. V gave up 6 bases and J gave up 3 bases, with 11 bases separating them. The V gene's germline CDR1 is SQVTM and CDR2 ANQGSEA. The CDR3 spans 12 residues. The CDR3 loop is CSVRGEDYGYTF. The CDR3 DNA reads TGCAGCGTCCGGGGTGAGGACTATGGCTACACCTTC. Supplemented by reference TRBV29-1 and TRBJ1-2, the full variable domain reads SAVISQKPSRDICQRGTSLTIQCQVDSQVTMMFWYRQQPGQSLTLIATANQGSEATYESGFVIDKFPISRPNLTFSTLTVSNMSPEDSSIYLCSVRGEDYGYTFGSGTRLTVV.

The CDR3 nucleotides read TGCAGTGCTAGTAGGCCATCCTACGAGCAGTACTTC. This gives the protein CSASRPSYEQYF. This chain connects TRBV20-1 to TRBJ2-7; the D is unclear. Germline CDR1 reads DFQATT; CDR2 reads SNEGSKA (reference sequence). CDR3 length equals 12 residues. Trimming stripped 3 bases from V and 1 base from J, with 7 bases between.

The chain has TRBV29-1 and TRBJ2-3; TRBD2 matches 12 bases. Trimming took 7 bases from V and 6 from J; bases not matched to a gene: 8. CDR1 and CDR2 (germline): SQVTM, ANQGSEA. The CDR3 covers 14 residues. The CDR3 loop is CSALTSGRLDTQYF. CDR3 bases: TGCAGCGCCCTAACTAGCGGGAGGCTCGATACGCAGTATTTT.

The genes are TRBV10-2 and TRBJ2-7; D assignment may be TRBD1 or TRBD2 (5 bases each). V shed 6 bases and J shed 0 bases, with 12 bases lying between them. In germline, CDR1 is WSHSY, CDR2 SAAADI. This CDR3 comprises 14 residues. The CDR3: CASRWDGSSYEQYF. In DNA form, the CDR3 reads TGCGCCAGCAGGTGGGACGGTAGCTCCTACGAGCAGTACTTC.